These 17 T cell receptor beta chains were sequenced from one sample in a study of blood T cell repertoires in COVID-19 (dated by TCRdb to about 2020). Library preparation employed the immunoSEQ multiplex PCR assay. Imported from immuneACCESS, the table was reduced by TCRdb to in-frame sequences with V and J called. These copies leave out some clones; in studies compared against another copy, an unresolved V gene accounts for under half, and the cause of the remainder is not known. Counted in this sample were 150,000 to 200,000 clones; 75% to 85% of them appeared once. The ten most abundant clones make up around 5.4% of the sample. The sequenced sample consisted of peripheral blood. The origin of the receptors is a woman in her thirties or forties with COVID-19, enrolled during active disease.

The chain carries TRBV18 and TRBJ1-2; 7 nucleotides agree with TRBD1. CDR1 KGHSH and CDR2 LQKENI come from the germline V gene. The ends lost 2 bases at V and 3 bases at J; junction bases unmatched: 6. The CDR3 loop spans 15 amino acids. The DNA for the CDR3 is TGTGCCAGCTCACCAAGCCGGGACAGCTACTATGGCTACACCTTC. It is translated as CASSPSRDSYYGYTF.

The rearrangement uses TRBV3-1 (or the pseudogene TRBV3-2) and TRBJ1-3, with 12 bases matching TRBD1. The germline V gene encodes CDR1 LGHDT and CDR2 YNNKEL (reference sequence). The V and J ends lost 4 bases and 2 bases, in that order; junction bases with no gene match: 3. This CDR3 region has 16 residues. The CDR3 coding sequence is TGTGCCAGCAGCCGGGGGACAGGGGGCACTGGAAACACCATATATTTT. It specifies CASSRGTGGTGNTIYF.

This chain links TRBV19 with TRBJ2-1, with 13 bases fitting TRBD2. The J segment lost 7 bases and the V segment lost 6 bases, leaving 6 bases of the junction unmatched. Germline values: CDR1 LNHDA, CDR2 SQIVND (reference sequence). The CDR3 covers 15 residues. The CDR3 DNA reads as TGTGCCAGTAGCCAACTAGCGGGAGGGCCAAATGAGCAGTTCTTC. Residues: CASSQLAGGPNEQFF.

The CDR3 spells CASFGTGGAGTEAFF. The CDR3 coding sequence is TGCGCCAGCTTTGGGACAGGGGGCGCCGGCACTGAAGCTTTCTTT. V and J are TRBV5-1 and TRBJ1-1; TRBD1 matches at 12 bases. CDR3 size: 15 residues. Germline loops: CDR1 SGHRS, CDR2 YFSETQ. The V gene end was trimmed by 7 bases and the J gene end by 4 bases; junction bases not matched to a gene: 8.

This chain joins TRBV14 and TRBJ1-1; 7 nucleotides agree with TRBD1. Trimming at V came to 4 bases and at J to 11 bases, leaving 13 bases not matched to a gene. CDR3 length: 14 residues. Per germline, CDR1 SGHDN and CDR2 FVKESK. CDR3 sequence: CASSPWRDSFVAFF. The CDR3 region has the DNA TGTGCCAGCAGCCCGTGGCGGGACAGCTTTGTGGCTTTCTTT.

As concerns this clone: A read error may produce the germline difference seen at one junction end. The chain uses TRBV12-3 or TRBV12-4 and TRBJ2-7; no definite D call. The CDR3 loop spans 13 amino acids. CDR3: CASASPFLRAVEF. Written as DNA, the CDR3 is TGTGCCAGCGCATCTCCTTTCCTACGAGCAGTGGAGTTC.

V gene TRBV23-1 combines with J gene TRBJ1-6; 8 bases are a match to TRBD1. TRBV23-1 is recorded as an ORF, its role being uncertain. With V trimmed by 0 bases and J by 8 bases, 6 bases remained unmatched. The CDR3 consists of 16 residues. This CDR3 reads CASSQSGTGKDSPLHF. As DNA, the CDR3 is TGCGCCAGCAGTCAATCGGGGACAGGCAAGGATTCACCCCTCCACTTT.

The chain has TRBV5-4 and TRBJ2-7, with TRBD2 matching over 9 bases. Losses at the gene ends were 1 base for V and 7 bases for J; bases not matched to a gene: 9. The CDR3 is made up of 15 amino acids. Germline loops: CDR1 SGHNT, CDR2 YYREEE (reference sequence). CDR3: CASSLQASGAGEQYF. The DNA of the CDR3 is TGTGCCAGCAGCTTGCAGGCTAGCGGGGCGGGGGAGCAGTACTTC.

This chain links TRBV6-5 with TRBJ1-1; a possible D gene is TRBD1 (5 bases). CDR1 MNHEY and CDR2 SVGAGI come from the germline V gene. The CDR3 runs 15 residues. V shed 6 bases and J shed 3 bases, with 17 bases lying between them. The CDR3: CASSPQGFLDTEAFF. The CDR3 nucleotides are TGTGCCAGCAGCCCCCAGGGATTTTTGGACACTGAAGCTTTCTTT.

This sequence joins TRBV10-1 and TRBJ2-1, with 8 bases matching TRBD1. V trimming: 3 bases; J trimming: 10 bases; junction bases outside the gene matches: 8. Germline assignment: CDR1 WNHNN and CDR2 SYGVQD (reference sequence). The CDR3 totals 14 residues. The DNA for the CDR3 is TGCGCCAGCAGTGAACAGGACAGGGAAGGGGAGCAGTTCTTC. Translated: CASSEQDREGEQFF.

The V gene is TRBV5-1, the J gene TRBJ2-3; 9 positions agree with TRBD1. The CDR3 is made up of 15 amino acids. V lost 3 bases, J lost 6 bases, and 8 bases stayed unmatched. Germline V gives CDR1 SGHRS, CDR2 YFSETQ. The CDR3 here is CASSSGQGLRDTQYF. For the CDR3, the DNA is TGCGCCAGCAGCTCGGGACAGGGTCTGAGGGATACGCAGTATTTT.

J is TRBJ2-4 and V is TRBV10-1, with D possibly matching TRBD1 (7 bases). From germline, CDR1 is WNHNN and CDR2 SYGVQD (reference sequence). The V gene lost 2 bases and the J gene lost 3 bases, with 20 bases spanning the gap. The CDR3 contains 18 residues. This chain's CDR3 is CASSEPSKDRRDKNIQYF. CDR3 nucleotide sequence: TGCGCCAGCAGTGAGCCCTCGAAGGACAGGCGGGACAAAAACATTCAGTACTTC.

This clone was recorded at least ten times. This chain uses TRBV9 with TRBJ1-2, with TRBD1 as a possible D gene (5 bases). Trimming shortened V by 4 bases and J by 8 bases, and 18 bases separated the two germline ends. This CDR3 is built from 14 residues. CDR1 is SGDLS, CDR2 YYNGEE, per germline. In DNA form, the CDR3 reads TGTGCCAGCAGCCCCAATCTCCGGACACCCGGCTACACCTTC. Protein product: CASSPNLRTPGYTF. The full variable domain, in which reference TRBV9 and TRBJ1-2 provide the parts outside the CDR3, is DSGVTQTPKHLITATGQRVTLRCSPRSGDLSVYWYQQSLDQGLQFLIQYYNGEERAKGNILERFSAQQFPDLHSELNLSSLELGDSALYFCASSPNLRTPGYTFGSGTRLTVV.

This clone showed up just once. The V and J genes are TRBV7-2 and TRBJ1-2, with unresolved D. CDR3 length: 13 amino acids. Deletions cut 1 base from V and 4 bases from J, with 7 bases between. The germline gives CDR1 SGHTA, CDR2 FQGNSA. The CDR3 region has the DNA TGTGCCAGCAGCTTAGGTCGGGGCTATGGCTACACCTTC. Its protein product is CASSLGRGYGYTF.

V usage is TRBV29-1 and J usage is TRBJ2-6; D call uncertain. The V and J ends lost 5 bases and 0 bases respectively, with 14 bases between them. Looked up from germline, CDR1 is SQVTM and CDR2 is ANQGSEA. This CDR3 comprises 16 residues. As DNA, the CDR3 is TGCAGCGTTCCCCTTTCCACAGACTCTGGGGCCAACGTCCTGACTTTC. Translating gives CSVPLSTDSGANVLTF.

This clone was counted a few times. V is TRBV27 and J is TRBJ1-5, with TRBD1 matching over 7 bases. V lost 8 bases to trimming and J lost 6 bases; unmatched junction nucleotides: 13. Germline V gene sequence: CDR1 MNHEY, CDR2 SMNVEV (reference sequence). The CDR3 loop spans 15 amino acids. CDR3 DNA: TGTGCCAGCCAGGACAGGCGGGGGGTCTCTCAGCCCCAGCATTTT. Translated: CASQDRRGVSQPQHF.

The chain links TRBV6-4 to TRBJ2-7; D not certain. Trimming removed 7 bases from V and 1 base from J, with 14 bases in between. In germline, CDR1 is MRHNA, CDR2 SNTAGT. The CDR3 loop spans 14 amino acids. The CDR3 DNA reads as TGTGCCAGCACCGCCCCCGACTCTTCCTACGAGCAGTACTTC. It encodes CASTAPDSSYEQYF.